This passage covers 22 T cell receptor beta chains from one sample sequenced in a study of CD8 T cells in ankylosing spondylitis. Using its own MiXCR run on the 5' RACE reads, TCRdb lists one record per CDR3 protein. The profile shows around 890,000 distinct CDR3 sequences, about 10% of them singletons. Study-level results: For ankylosing spondylitis blood, a TCR beta motif of 7 to 9 highly homologous variants appeared characteristic.

The antigens for these receptors are not known. Sequenced input: blood, either unsorted or a sorted T cell fraction (not recorded which). Receptors originate from a male donor with ankylosing spondylitis.

CDR3 residues: CATSRGLEAAYEQYF. CDR3 nucleotides: TGTGCCACCAGCAGAGGGCTAGAAGCAGCCTACGAGCAGTACTTC. V gene TRBV15 combines with J gene TRBJ2-7; D is ambiguous. This CDR3 region has 15 residues. CDR1 and CDR2 (germline): LNHNV, YYDKDF (reference sequence). Trimming shortened V by 1 base and J by 2 bases, and 12 bases separated the two germline ends. The whole variable domain, remainder taken from reference TRBV15 and TRBJ2-7, is DAMVIQNPRYQVTQFGKPVTLSCSQTLNHNVMYWYQQKSSQAPKLLFHYYDKDFNNEADTPDNFQSRRPNTSFCFLDIRSPGLGDTAMYLCATSRGLEAAYEQYFGPGTRLTVT.

The CDR3 loop reads CASSQDRAWHEQYF. DNA of the CDR3: TGCGCCAGCAGCCAAGACAGGGCGTGGCACGAGCAGTACTTC. The chain couples TRBV5-1 to TRBJ2-7, with 7 nucleotides matching TRBD1. The length of the CDR3 is 14 residues. Germline CDR1 and CDR2: SGHRS and YFSETQ. With 4 bases clipped from V and 5 bases from J, the junction kept 9 bases outside the gene matches.

This chain links TRBV5-4 with TRBJ2-7; D is ambiguous. V was pared by 0 bases and J by 2 bases, with 6 bases between. Germline assignment: CDR1 SGHNT and CDR2 YYREEE (reference sequence). The CDR3 runs 13 residues. This CDR3 reads CASSLGAPYEQYF. The CDR3 nucleotides are TGTGCCAGCAGCTTGGGAGCTCCCTACGAGCAGTACTTC.

In this sample, this clonotype turned up a few times. The rearrangement joins TRBV20-1 to TRBJ2-5, with D unclear. Trimming left V 1 base short and J 5 bases short, with 11 bases between. Germline V gene lookup returns CDR1 DFQATT and CDR2 SNEGSKA (reference sequence). The length of the CDR3 is 13 residues. The CDR3 here is CSARVGAWETQYF. Here the CDR3 DNA reads TGCAGTGCTAGAGTAGGAGCATGGGAGACCCAGTACTTC.

The rearrangement uses TRBV15 and TRBJ2-2; D uncertain. Trimming removed 6 bases from V and 4 bases from J, with 12 bases in between. Germline lookup yields CDR1 LNHNV and CDR2 YYDKDF (reference sequence). The CDR3 covers 14 residues. The DNA for the CDR3 is TGTGCCACCAGAGGCCACGGATCCACCGGGGAGCTGTTTTTT. This gives the protein CATRGHGSTGELFF.

V gene TRBV3-1 combines with J gene TRBJ1-6; D is possibly TRBD1 (5 bases). The germline V gene encodes CDR1 LGHDT and CDR2 YNNKEL (reference sequence). Between the trimmed V and J ends, which lost 0 bases and 7 bases, there was a span of 7 bases. The CDR3 has 14 amino acids. CDR3 residues: CASSQDNRNSPLHF. CDR3 nucleotide sequence: TGTGCCAGCAGCCAAGATAACAGGAATTCACCCCTCCACTTT.

This clonotype was seen a handful of times. This chain connects TRBV20-1 to TRBJ2-5; TRBD2 aligns across 9 bases. CDR1 and CDR2 (germline): DFQATT, SNEGSKA (reference sequence). Unmatched junction bases numbered 7, after V lost 7 bases and J lost 4 bases. The CDR3 spans 13 residues. CDR3 region: CSGQAGGGETQYF. Here the CDR3 DNA reads TGCAGTGGCCAAGCGGGGGGCGGAGAGACCCAGTACTTC.

Only a few counts were recorded for this clonotype. J is TRBJ2-1 and V is TRBV20-1, with 11 bases lining up with TRBD2. The CDR3 consists of 16 residues. V lost 2 bases and J lost 0; bases outside the gene matches: 3. CDR1 is DFQATT and CDR2 is SNEGSKA in the germline V gene (reference sequence). The CDR3 protein is CSARSSGGSSYNEQFF. DNA for the CDR3: TGCAGTGCTAGATCTAGCGGGGGGAGCTCCTACAATGAGCAGTTCTTC.

The chain uses TRBV4-3 and TRBJ2-7; D remains ambiguous. Germline lookup yields CDR1 LGHNA and CDR2 YSLEER. Trimming shortened V by 0 bases and J by 0 bases, and 6 bases separated the two germline ends. The CDR3 covers 14 residues. The CDR3: CASSQERPSYEQYF. DNA of the CDR3: TGCGCCAGCAGCCAAGAACGGCCCTCCTACGAGCAGTACTTC.

This chain uses TRBV20-1 with TRBJ1-1; D is unresolved. This CDR3 spans 12 amino acids. The ends were cut back, 5 bases at V and 0 bases at J, with 7 bases in the middle. The germline CDR1 and CDR2 sequences are DFQATT and SNEGSKA (reference sequence). CDR3 nucleotides: TGCAGTGCTCACGACATGAACACTGAAGCTTTCTTT. Protein sequence: CSAHDMNTEAFF.

The chain recombines TRBV24-1 with TRBJ2-2, with D unclear. Germline assignment: CDR1 KGHDR and CDR2 SFDVKD. This CDR3 spans 13 amino acids. V lost 6 bases and J 5 bases, leaving 9 bases between the germline ends. The CDR3 sequence: CATSLLRTGELFF. The CDR3 coding sequence is TGTGCCACCAGTTTGCTGAGAACCGGGGAGCTGTTTTTT.

This clonotype was seen more than once but under ten times. J is TRBJ2-2 and V is TRBV29-1; 14 nucleotides match TRBD2. V shed 6 bases, J shed 6 bases, and the junction held 9 bases outside the gene matches. The CDR3 has 16 amino acids. Germline CDR1 SQVTM, CDR2 ANQGSEA. The CDR3 sequence is CSVTGLAGGGAGELFF. DNA for the CDR3: TGCAGCGTGACCGGACTAGCGGGAGGAGGGGCCGGGGAGCTGTTTTTT.

This sequence joins TRBV6-6 and TRBJ1-2, with D unresolved. The germline gives CDR1 MNHNY, CDR2 SVGAGI (reference sequence). This CDR3 is built from 11 residues. Trimming took 0 bases from V and 8 from J, leaving 4 bases between them. CDR3 bases: TGTGCCAGCAGTTACTCGATCGGCTACACCTTC. Its protein is CASSYSIGYTF.

There are many counts of this clonotype. The rearrangement links TRBV7-8 to TRBJ2-7; D uncertain. The CDR3 contains 15 residues. Germline V gene lookup returns CDR1 SGHVS and CDR2 FQNEAQ. V was cut by 5 bases and J by 0 bases, with 14 bases left in between. The CDR3 DNA reads as TGTGCCAGCAGCATTACCGGGCCCAGCTCCTACGAGCAGTACTTC. This encodes CASSITGPSSYEQYF.

The sample holds a few counts of this clonotype. This sequence joins TRBV20-1 and TRBJ2-7; D might be TRBD1 (7 bases). Germline V CDR1 and CDR2: DFQATT, SNEGSKA (reference sequence). The ends were cut back, 0 bases at V and 3 bases at J, with 12 bases in the middle. This CDR3 region has 14 residues. CDR3 protein: CSARDRRGRYEQYF. Written as DNA, the CDR3 is TGCAGTGCTAGAGATAGGAGGGGGCGCTACGAGCAGTACTTC.

This clonotype turned up a few times. The genes are TRBV12-3 or TRBV12-4 and TRBJ2-5, with 10 bases matching TRBD2. The CDR3 length is 17 residues. The trim removed 6 bases at V and 1 base at J, leaving 11 bases unmatched. In DNA, the CDR3 is TGTGCCAGCAGCTTGGAGGGGACTAGCGTCGCCCAAGAGACCCAGTACTTC. Protein: CASSLEGTSVAQETQYF.

This chain uses TRBV20-1 with TRBJ2-6; D not certain. V was cut by 5 bases and J by 4 bases, with 15 bases left in between. The CDR3 runs to 15 residues. Germline V gives CDR1 DFQATT, CDR2 SNEGSKA (reference sequence). CDR3 residues: CSAPKSPLGANVLTF. CDR3 sequence (DNA): TGCAGTGCTCCTAAATCCCCTCTGGGGGCCAACGTCCTGACTTTC.

The V call is TRBV7-8, the J call TRBJ1-5, with 8 bases aligning to TRBD1. The length of the CDR3 is 14 residues. With V trimmed by 6 bases and J by 9 bases, 10 bases remained unmatched. Germline-derived CDR1 and CDR2 are SGHVS and FQNEAQ. This CDR3 is CASSPGQAFGPQHF. CDR3 in DNA: TGTGCCAGCAGTCCGGGACAGGCTTTTGGGCCCCAGCATTTT.

This clonotype was picked up a small number of times. The chain carries TRBV4-3 and TRBJ1-4, with D hard to call. V was pared by 3 bases and J by 4 bases, with 12 bases between. CDR1 is LGHNA and CDR2 is YSLEER in the germline V gene. CDR3 length equals 15 residues. The CDR3 region is CASSHDRAFNEKLFF. The CDR3 DNA is TGCGCCAGCAGCCACGACCGGGCCTTTAATGAAAAACTGTTTTTT.

The chain couples TRBV7-3 to TRBJ1-2, with D maybe TRBD1 (6 bases). Germline CDR1 reads SGHTA; CDR2 reads FQGTGA. This CDR3 is built from 15 residues. Trimming took 5 bases from V and 10 from J, leaving 23 bases between them. CDR3 nucleotides: TGTGCCAGCAGCCTTAGTCCAGGGGCCCTTTTTGACTACACCTTC. Encoded protein: CASSLSPGALFDYTF.

This clonotype was picked up many times. V is TRBV9 and J is TRBJ1-4; TRBD1 might be the D (5 bases). The CDR3 extends over 15 amino acids. Trimming pared 4 bases from V and 8 bases from J, leaving 18 bases between. Germline V gene data show CDR1 as SGDLS and CDR2 as YYNGEE. The CDR3 DNA is TGTGCCAGCAGCCCCCAGGCGGTCTCAGGGGAAAAACTGTTTTTT. Protein product: CASSPQAVSGEKLFF.

DNA of the CDR3: TGTGCCATCAAAGAGACTAGCGGCACAGATACGCAGTATTTT. Translation gives CAIKETSGTDTQYF. The gene calls are TRBV10-3 and TRBJ2-3; 8 positions match TRBD2. Germline CDR1 is ENHRY and CDR2 is SYGVKD. The CDR3 sequence is 14 residues long. The V segment lost 7 bases and the J segment 1 base; nucleotides outside the gene matches: 4.